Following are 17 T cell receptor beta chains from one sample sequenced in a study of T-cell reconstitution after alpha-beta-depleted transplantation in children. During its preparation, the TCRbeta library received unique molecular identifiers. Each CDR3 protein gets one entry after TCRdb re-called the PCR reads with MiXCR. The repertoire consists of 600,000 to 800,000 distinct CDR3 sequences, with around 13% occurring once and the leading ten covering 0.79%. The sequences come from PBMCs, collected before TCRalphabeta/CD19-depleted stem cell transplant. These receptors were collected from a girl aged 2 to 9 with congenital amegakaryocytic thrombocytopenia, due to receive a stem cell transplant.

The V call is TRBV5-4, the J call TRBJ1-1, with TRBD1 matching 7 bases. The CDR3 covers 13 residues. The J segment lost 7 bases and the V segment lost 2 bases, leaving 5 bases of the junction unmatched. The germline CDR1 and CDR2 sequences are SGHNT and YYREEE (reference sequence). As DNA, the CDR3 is TGTGCCAGCAGCTTCCGGACAGGAGTTGAAGCTTTCTTT. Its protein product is CASSFRTGVEAFF.

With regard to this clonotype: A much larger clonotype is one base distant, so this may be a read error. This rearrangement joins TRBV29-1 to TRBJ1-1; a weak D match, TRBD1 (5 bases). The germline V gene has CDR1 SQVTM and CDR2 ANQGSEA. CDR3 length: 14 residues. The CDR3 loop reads CSVESRGFGTEALF. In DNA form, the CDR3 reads TGCAGCGTTGAATCTAGGGGATTCGGCACTGAAGCTCTCTTT.

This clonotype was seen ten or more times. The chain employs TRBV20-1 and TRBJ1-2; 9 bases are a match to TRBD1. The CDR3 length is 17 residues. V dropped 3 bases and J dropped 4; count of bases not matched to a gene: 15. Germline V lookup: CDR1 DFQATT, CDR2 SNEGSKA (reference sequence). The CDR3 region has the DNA TGCAGTGCTAGTAAGGGGGGACAGGGAGGTTTCGTCTATGGCTACACCTTC. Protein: CSASKGGQGGFVYGYTF.

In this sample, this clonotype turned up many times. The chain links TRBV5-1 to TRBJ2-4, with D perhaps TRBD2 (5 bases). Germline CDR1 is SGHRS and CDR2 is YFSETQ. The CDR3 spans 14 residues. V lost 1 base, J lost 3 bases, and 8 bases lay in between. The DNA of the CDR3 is TGCGCCAGCAGCTTGCCAGGAGGCAAAAACATTCAGTACTTC. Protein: CASSLPGGKNIQYF.

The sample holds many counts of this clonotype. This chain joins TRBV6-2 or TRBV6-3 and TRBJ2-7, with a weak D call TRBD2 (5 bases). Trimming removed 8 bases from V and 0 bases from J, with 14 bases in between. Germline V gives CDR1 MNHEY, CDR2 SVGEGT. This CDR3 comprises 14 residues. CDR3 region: CASEGRPLSYEQYF. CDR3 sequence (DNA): TGTGCCAGCGAGGGCCGTCCCCTCTCCTACGAGCAGTACTTC.

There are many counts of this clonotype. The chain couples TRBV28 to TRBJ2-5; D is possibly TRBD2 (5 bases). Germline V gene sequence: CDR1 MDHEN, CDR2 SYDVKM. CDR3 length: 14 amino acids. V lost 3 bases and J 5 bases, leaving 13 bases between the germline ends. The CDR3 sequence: CASSLLRDMETQYF. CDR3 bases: TGTGCCAGCAGTTTGTTGAGGGATATGGAGACCCAGTACTTC.

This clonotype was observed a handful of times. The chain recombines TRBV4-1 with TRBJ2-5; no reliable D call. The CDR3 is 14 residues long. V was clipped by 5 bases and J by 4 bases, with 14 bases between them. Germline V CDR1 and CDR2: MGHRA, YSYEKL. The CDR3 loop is CASSVTPRPETQYF. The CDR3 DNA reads TGCGCCAGCAGCGTGACCCCCAGGCCAGAGACCCAGTACTTC.

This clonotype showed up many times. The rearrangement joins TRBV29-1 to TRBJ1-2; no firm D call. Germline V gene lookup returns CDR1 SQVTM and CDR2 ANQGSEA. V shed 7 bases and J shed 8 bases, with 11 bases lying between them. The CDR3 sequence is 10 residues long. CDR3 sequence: CSDLVGGYTF. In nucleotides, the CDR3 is TGCAGCGATCTGGTGGGGGGCTACACCTTC.

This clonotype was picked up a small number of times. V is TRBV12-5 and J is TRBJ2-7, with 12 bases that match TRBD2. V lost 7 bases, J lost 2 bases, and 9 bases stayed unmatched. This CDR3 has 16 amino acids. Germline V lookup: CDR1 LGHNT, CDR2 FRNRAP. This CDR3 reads CASAYTSGRSPYEQYF. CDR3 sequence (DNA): TGTGCTAGTGCCTATACTAGCGGGAGGTCCCCCTACGAGCAGTACTTC.

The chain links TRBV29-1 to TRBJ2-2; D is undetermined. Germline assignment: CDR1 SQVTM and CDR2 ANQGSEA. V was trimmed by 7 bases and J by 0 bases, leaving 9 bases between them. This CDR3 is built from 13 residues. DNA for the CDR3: TGCAGCGGAGCTAAAGCGAACACCGGGGAGCTGTTTTTT. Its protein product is CSGAKANTGELFF.

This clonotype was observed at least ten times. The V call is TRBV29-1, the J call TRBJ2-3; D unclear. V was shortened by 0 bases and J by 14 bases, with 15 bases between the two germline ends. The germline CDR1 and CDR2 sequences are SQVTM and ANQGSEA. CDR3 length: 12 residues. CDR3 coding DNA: TGCAGCGTTGAAGATCCTGGCGAGTTGTGGTATTTT. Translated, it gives CSVEDPGELWYF.

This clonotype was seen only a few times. The CDR3 nucleotides read TGTGCCAGCAGTCCCGGACAGGGTTTGTCCTACGAGCAGTACTTC. The encoded protein is CASSPGQGLSYEQYF. The rearrangement uses TRBV12-3 or TRBV12-4 and TRBJ2-7, with TRBD1 matching over 8 bases. The trim removed 5 bases at V and 1 base at J, leaving 7 bases unmatched. This CDR3 spans 15 amino acids.

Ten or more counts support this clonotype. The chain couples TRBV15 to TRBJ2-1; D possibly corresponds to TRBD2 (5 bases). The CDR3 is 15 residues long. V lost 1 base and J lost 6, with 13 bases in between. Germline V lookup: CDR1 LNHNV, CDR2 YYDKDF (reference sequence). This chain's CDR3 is CATSRARGNFNEQFF. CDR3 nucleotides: TGTGCCACCAGCAGAGCACGAGGGAACTTCAATGAGCAGTTCTTC.

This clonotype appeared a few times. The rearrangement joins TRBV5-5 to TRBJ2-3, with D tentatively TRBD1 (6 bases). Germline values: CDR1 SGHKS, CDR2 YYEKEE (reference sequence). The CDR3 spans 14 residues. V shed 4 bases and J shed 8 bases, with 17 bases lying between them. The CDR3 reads CASSPRGGAGTQYF. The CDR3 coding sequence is TGTGCCAGCAGCCCCCGAGGGGGAGCCGGTACGCAGTATTTT.

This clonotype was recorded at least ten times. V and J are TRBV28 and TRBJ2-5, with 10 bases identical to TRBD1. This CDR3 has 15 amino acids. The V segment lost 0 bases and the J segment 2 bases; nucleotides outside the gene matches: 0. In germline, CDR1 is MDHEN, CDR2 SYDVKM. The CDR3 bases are TGTGCCAGCAGTTTATGGGACAGGGGGCAAGAGACCCAGTACTTC. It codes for CASSLWDRGQETQYF. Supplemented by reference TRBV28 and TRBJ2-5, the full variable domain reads DVKVTQSSRYLVKRTGEKVFLECVQDMDHENMFWYRQDPGLGLRLIYFSYDVKMKEKGDIPEGYSVSREKKERFSLILESASTNQTSMYLCASSLWDRGQETQYFGPGTRLLVL.

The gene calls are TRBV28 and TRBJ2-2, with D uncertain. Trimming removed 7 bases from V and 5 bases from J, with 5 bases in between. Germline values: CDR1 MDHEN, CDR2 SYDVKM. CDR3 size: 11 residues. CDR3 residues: CASKATGELFF. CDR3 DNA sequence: TGTGCCAGCAAGGCGACCGGGGAGCTGTTTTTT. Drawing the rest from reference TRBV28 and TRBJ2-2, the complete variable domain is DVKVTQSSRYLVKRTGEKVFLECVQDMDHENMFWYRQDPGLGLRLIYFSYDVKMKEKGDIPEGYSVSREKKERFSLILESASTNQTSMYLCASKATGELFFGEGSRLTVL.

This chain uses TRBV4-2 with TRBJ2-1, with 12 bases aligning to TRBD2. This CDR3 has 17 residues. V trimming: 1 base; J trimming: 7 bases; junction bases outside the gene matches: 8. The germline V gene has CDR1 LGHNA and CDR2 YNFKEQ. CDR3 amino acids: CASSQGELAGGGNEQFF. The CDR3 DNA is TGTGCCAGCAGCCAAGGAGAACTAGCGGGAGGTGGAAATGAGCAGTTCTTC.